This TCR beta chain was documented in a study of shared clonotypes between healthy human individuals. Trimming pared 0 bases from V and 5 bases from J, leaving 15 bases between. Germline CDR1 SGHDT, CDR2 YYEEEE. The CDR3 is 16 amino acids. Broader study findings: Non-shared clonotypes displayed generation probabilities falling below those of clonotypes present in all four donors. Of the naive CD4 clonotypes, about 5.4% were shared across a few donors.

Libraries were prepared by immunoSEQ multiplex PCR; TCRdb keeps only in-frame clonotypes and omits some of them. The sample records about 1 million clones, approximately 70% being singletons. About this clone: What it recognizes is unknown.

The rearrangement joins TRBV5-6 to TRBJ2-1; maybe TRBD1 (5 bases). Sequenced input: memory CD4+ T cells sorted from blood. Subset reported: CD45RA-negative fraction. The TCR comes from a man between 18 and 35 years old in good health. DNA for the CDR3: TGTGCCAGCAGCTTGGCGGAAGTAAGGACACACAATGAGCAGTTCTTC. Amino acids: CASSLAEVRTHNEQFF.